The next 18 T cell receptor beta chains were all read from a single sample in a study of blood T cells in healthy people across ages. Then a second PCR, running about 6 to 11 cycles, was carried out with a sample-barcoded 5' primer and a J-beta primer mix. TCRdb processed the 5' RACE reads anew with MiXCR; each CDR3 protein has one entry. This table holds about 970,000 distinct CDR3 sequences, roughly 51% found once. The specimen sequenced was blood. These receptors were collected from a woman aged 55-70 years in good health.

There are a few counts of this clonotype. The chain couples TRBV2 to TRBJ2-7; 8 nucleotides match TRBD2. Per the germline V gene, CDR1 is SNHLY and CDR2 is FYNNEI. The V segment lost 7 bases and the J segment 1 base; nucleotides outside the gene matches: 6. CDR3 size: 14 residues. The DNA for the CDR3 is TGTGCCAGCACCCTTAGCGGGGAATCCTACGAGCAGTACTTC. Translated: CASTLSGESYEQYF.

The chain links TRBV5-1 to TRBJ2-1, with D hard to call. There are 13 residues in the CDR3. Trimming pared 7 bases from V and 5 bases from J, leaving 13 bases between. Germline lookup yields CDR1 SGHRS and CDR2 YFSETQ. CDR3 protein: CASYAASDNEQFF. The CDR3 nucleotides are TGCGCCAGCTATGCCGCCTCAGACAATGAGCAGTTCTTC.

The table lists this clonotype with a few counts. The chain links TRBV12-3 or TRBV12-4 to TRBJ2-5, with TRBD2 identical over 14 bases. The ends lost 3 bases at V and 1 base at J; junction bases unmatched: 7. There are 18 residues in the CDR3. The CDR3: CASSFGTSGSGGQETQYF. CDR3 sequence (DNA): TGTGCCAGCAGTTTCGGGACTAGCGGGAGCGGGGGCCAAGAGACCCAGTACTTC.

CDR3 loop: CSVAENPYEQYF. Written as DNA, the CDR3 is TGCAGCGTTGCTGAGAATCCCTACGAGCAGTACTTC. The rearrangement uses TRBV29-1 and TRBJ2-7; D is unclear. Trimming shortened V by 4 bases and J by 2 bases, and 9 bases separated the two germline ends. Germline V lookup: CDR1 SQVTM, CDR2 ANQGSEA. This CDR3 comprises 12 residues.

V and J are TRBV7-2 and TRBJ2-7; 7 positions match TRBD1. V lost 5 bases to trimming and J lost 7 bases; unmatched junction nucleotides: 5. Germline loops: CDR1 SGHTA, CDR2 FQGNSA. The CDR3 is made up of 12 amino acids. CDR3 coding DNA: TGTGCCAGCAGCGACAGGGTCGATGAGCAGTACTTC. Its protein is CASSDRVDEQYF.

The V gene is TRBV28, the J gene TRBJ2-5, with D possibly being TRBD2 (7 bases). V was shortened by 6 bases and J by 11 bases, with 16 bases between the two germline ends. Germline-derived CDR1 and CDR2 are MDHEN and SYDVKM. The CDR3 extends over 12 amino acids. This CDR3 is CASRLRGGRQYF. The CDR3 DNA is TGTGCCAGCAGACTAAGGGGGGGCCGTCAGTACTTC.

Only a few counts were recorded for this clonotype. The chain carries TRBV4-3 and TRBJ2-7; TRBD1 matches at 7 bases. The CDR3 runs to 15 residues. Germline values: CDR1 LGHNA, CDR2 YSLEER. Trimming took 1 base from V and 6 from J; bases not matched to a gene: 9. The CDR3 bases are TGCGCCAGCAGCCAAGTTTACAGGGGCACCGCCGAGCAGTACTTC. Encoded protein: CASSQVYRGTAEQYF.

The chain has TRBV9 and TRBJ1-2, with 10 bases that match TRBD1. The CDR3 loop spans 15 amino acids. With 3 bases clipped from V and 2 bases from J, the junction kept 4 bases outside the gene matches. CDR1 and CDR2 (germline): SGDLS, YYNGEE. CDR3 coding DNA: TGTGCCAGCAGCGCCGGGGGACAGGGGAACTATGGCTACACCTTC. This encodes CASSAGGQGNYGYTF.

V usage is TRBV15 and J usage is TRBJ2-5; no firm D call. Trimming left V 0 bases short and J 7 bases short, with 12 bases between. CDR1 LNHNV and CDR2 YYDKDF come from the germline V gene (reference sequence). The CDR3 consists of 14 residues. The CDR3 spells CATSRDPDSVTQYF. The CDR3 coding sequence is TGTGCCACCAGCAGAGACCCCGATTCGGTGACCCAGTACTTC.

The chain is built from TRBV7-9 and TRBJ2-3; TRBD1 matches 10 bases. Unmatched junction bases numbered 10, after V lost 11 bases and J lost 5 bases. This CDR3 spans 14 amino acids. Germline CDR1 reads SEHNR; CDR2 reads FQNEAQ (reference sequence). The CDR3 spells CAAEDRGRGDTQYF. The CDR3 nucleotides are TGTGCCGCGGAAGACAGGGGGCGTGGAGATACGCAGTATTTT.

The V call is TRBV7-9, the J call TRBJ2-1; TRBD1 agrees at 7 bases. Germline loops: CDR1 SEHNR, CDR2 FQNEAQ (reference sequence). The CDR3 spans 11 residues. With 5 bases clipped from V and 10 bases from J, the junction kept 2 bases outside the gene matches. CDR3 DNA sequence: TGTGCCAGCAGCAAGACAGGGGAGCAGTTCTTC. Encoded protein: CASSKTGEQFF.

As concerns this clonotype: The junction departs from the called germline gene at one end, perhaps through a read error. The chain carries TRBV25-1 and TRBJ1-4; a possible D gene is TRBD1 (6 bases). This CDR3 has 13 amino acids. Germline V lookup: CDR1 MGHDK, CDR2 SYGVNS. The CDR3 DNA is TGTACCAGCAGTTACAGGGTAGATGAAGAACTGTTTTTT. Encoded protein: CTSSYRVDEELFF.

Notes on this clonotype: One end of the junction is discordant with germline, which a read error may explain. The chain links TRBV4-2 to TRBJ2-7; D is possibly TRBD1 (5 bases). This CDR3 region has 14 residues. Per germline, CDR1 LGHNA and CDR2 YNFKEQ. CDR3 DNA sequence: TGTGCCGGCAGCCAAGGTCGACAGATCTACGAGCAGTACTTC. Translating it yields CAGSQGRQIYEQYF.

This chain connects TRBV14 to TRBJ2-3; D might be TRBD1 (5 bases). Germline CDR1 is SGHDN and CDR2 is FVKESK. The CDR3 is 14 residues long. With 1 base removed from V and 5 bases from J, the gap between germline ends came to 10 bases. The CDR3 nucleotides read TGTGCCAGCAGCCAAGTTGCAGGGCTAGATACGCAGTATTTT. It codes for CASSQVAGLDTQYF.

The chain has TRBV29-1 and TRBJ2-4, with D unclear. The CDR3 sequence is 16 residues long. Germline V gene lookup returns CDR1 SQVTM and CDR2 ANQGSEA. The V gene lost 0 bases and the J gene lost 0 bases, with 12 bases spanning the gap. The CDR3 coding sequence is TGCAGCGTTGAAGACGGCATCTTCGGAGCCAAAAACATTCAGTACTTC. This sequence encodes CSVEDGIFGAKNIQYF.

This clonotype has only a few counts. The CDR3: CATSNRLQETQYF. CDR3 nucleotide sequence: TGTGCCACCAGTAACAGGCTCCAAGAGACCCAGTACTTC. The V call is TRBV24-1, the J call TRBJ2-5; D is perhaps TRBD1 (5 bases). Trimming pared 6 bases from V and 1 base from J, leaving 8 bases between. Germline CDR1 is KGHDR and CDR2 is SFDVKD. The CDR3 has 13 amino acids.

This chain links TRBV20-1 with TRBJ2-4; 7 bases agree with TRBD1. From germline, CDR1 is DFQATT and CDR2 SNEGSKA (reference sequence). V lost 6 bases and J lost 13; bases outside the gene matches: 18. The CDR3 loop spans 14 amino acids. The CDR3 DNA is TGCAGTGCCTCCCCCCGACAGGGTTTAGAGGAGCAGTACTTC. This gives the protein CSASPRQGLEEQYF.

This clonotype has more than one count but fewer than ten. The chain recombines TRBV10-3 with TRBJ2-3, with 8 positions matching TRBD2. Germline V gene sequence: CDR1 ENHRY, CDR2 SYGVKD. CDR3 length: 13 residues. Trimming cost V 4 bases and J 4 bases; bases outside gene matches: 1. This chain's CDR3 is CAISGAGADTQYF. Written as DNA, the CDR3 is TGTGCCATCAGTGGAGCGGGAGCAGATACGCAGTATTTT.